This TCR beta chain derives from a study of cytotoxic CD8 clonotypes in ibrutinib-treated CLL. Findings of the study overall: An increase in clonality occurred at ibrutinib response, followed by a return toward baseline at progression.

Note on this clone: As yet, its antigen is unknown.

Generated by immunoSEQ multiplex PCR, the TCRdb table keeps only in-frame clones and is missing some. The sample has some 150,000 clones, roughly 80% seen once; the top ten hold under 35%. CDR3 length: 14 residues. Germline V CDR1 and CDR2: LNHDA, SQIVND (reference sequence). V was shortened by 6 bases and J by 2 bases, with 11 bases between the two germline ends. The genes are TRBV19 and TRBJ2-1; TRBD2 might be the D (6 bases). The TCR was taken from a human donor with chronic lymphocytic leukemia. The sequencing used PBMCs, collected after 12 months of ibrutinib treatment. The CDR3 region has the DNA TGTGCCAGTAGGGCGGGGAGCCCCTACAATGAGCAGTTCTTC. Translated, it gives CASRAGSPYNEQFF.